These 13 T cell receptor beta chains share one sample of origin, sequenced in a study of breast tumors, draining lymph nodes, adjacent tissues. MiXCR, applied by TCRdb to the multiplex PCR reads, yields one record per CDR3 protein. The sample includes tens of thousands of distinct CDR3 sequences, approximately 22% of them seen just once. The material sequenced was breast tumor tissue. These receptors originate from a female donor with breast cancer. Some clones in this sample may be carry-over from other donors' samples.

This clonotype was counted many times. The chain has TRBV5-6 and TRBJ1-2; D perhaps matches TRBD1 (5 bases). V dropped 2 bases and J dropped 4 bases, with 9 bases sitting between them. Looked up from germline, CDR1 is SGHDT and CDR2 is YYEEEE. This CDR3 is built from 13 residues. In DNA, the CDR3 is TGTGCCAGCAGCTTAGGCGGGACCTATGGCTACACCTTC. Protein product: CASSLGGTYGYTF. The entire variable domain, with the rest obtained from reference TRBV5-6 and TRBJ1-2, is as follows: DAGVTQSPTHLIKTRGQQVTLRCSPKSGHDTVSWYQQALGQGPQFIFQYYEEEERQRGNFPDRFSGHQFPNYSSELNVNALLLGDSALYLCASSLGGTYGYTFGSGTRLTVV.

This clonotype has ten or more counts. The rearrangement joins TRBV28 to TRBJ1-6; 8 bases map to TRBD1. With 3 bases clipped from V and 7 bases from J, the junction kept 5 bases outside the gene matches. In germline, CDR1 is MDHEN, CDR2 SYDVKM. The CDR3 loop spans 15 amino acids. CDR3 region: CASSLARTGNSPLHF. The CDR3 DNA sequence: TGTGCCAGCAGTTTGGCCAGGACAGGGAATTCACCCCTCCACTTT. The full variable domain, rest sourced from reference TRBV28 and TRBJ1-6, is DVKVTQSSRYLVKRTGEKVFLECVQDMDHENMFWYRQDPGLGLRLIYFSYDVKMKEKGDIPEGYSVSREKKERFSLILESASTNQTSMYLCASSLARTGNSPLHFGNGTRLTVT.

This clonotype was seen repeatedly, ten times or more. The chain uses TRBV2 and TRBJ2-5, with 8 bases that match TRBD1. The CDR3 covers 14 residues. The J segment lost 2 bases and the V segment lost 4 bases, leaving 3 bases of the junction unmatched. Germline CDR1 SNHLY, CDR2 FYNNEI. CDR3 sequence reads: CASSGTGWQETQYF. In DNA, the CDR3 is TGTGCCAGCAGTGGGACAGGGTGGCAAGAGACCCAGTACTTC.

This clonotype appeared many times. V gene TRBV30 combines with J gene TRBJ2-5; D may be TRBD1 (6 bases). Trimming shortened V by 8 bases and J by 2 bases, and 15 bases separated the two germline ends. CDR1 is GTSNPN and CDR2 is SVGIG in the germline V gene (reference sequence). This CDR3 comprises 13 residues. CDR3 sequence reads: CARTADLQETQYF. The CDR3 DNA sequence: TGTGCCCGGACAGCCGATCTTCAAGAGACCCAGTACTTC.

V and J are TRBV11-2 and TRBJ2-1; possible D gene TRBD1, 5 bases. The CDR3 loop spans 17 amino acids. The V gene's germline CDR1 is SGHAT and CDR2 FQNNGV. Trimming removed 0 bases from V and 4 bases from J, with 16 bases in between. The CDR3 coding sequence is TGTGCCAGCAGCTTAGAGTGGGGCGCCGGAGAATACAATGAGCAGTTCTTC. Protein sequence: CASSLEWGAGEYNEQFF. Drawing the rest from reference TRBV11-2 and TRBJ2-1, the complete variable domain is EAGVAQSPRYKIIEKRQSVAFWCNPISGHATLYWYQQILGQGPKLLIQFQNNGVVDDSQLPKDRFSAERLKGVDSTLKIQPAKLEDSAVYLCASSLEWGAGEYNEQFFGPGTRLTVL.

This clonotype was recorded at least ten times. The chain links TRBV6-1 to TRBJ2-2; D not certain. CDR1 is MNHNS, CDR2 SASEGT, per germline. This CDR3 has 13 residues. The V and J ends lost 6 bases and 7 bases respectively, with 12 bases between them. CDR3 loop: CASRYPEGGELFF. In nucleotides, the CDR3 is TGTGCCAGCAGATACCCAGAAGGCGGGGAGCTGTTTTTT.

As concerns this clonotype: At one end the junction does not follow the germline gene, possibly because of a read error. This chain links TRBV11-1 with TRBJ2-1; D call uncertain. Germline CDR1 and CDR2: SGHAT and FQDESV (reference sequence). This CDR3 contains 15 residues. CDR3 amino acids: CASSLGRSSCNEQFF. The CDR3 DNA follows: TGTGCCAGCAGCTTAGGAAGAAGCTCCTGCAATGAGCAGTTCTTC.

This clonotype was seen a handful of times. The rearrangement links TRBV28 to TRBJ2-1, with 11 bases lining up with TRBD2. The CDR3 runs 16 residues. CDR1 is MDHEN, CDR2 SYDVKM, per germline. Trimming cost V 5 bases and J 1 base; bases outside gene matches: 4. The CDR3 DNA sequence: TGTGCCAGCAGTGGGACTAGCGGTCTTTCCTACAATGAGCAGTTCTTC. It yields the protein CASSGTSGLSYNEQFF.

This clonotype was detected many times. For the CDR3, the DNA is TGTGCCACCAGAGGACAGTCCCAAGAGACCCAGTACTTC. This encodes CATRGQSQETQYF. The chain has TRBV15 and TRBJ2-5, with D perhaps TRBD1 (6 bases). This CDR3 has 13 residues. Germline loops: CDR1 LNHNV, CDR2 YYDKDF (reference sequence). With 6 bases removed from V and 1 base from J, the gap between germline ends came to 9 bases. Looking up the rest from reference TRBV15 and TRBJ2-5 gives the full variable domain: DAMVIQNPRYQVTQFGKPVTLSCSQTLNHNVMYWYQQKSSQAPKLLFHYYDKDFNNEADTPDNFQSRRPNTSFCFLDIRSPGLGDTAMYLCATRGQSQETQYFGPGTRLLVL.

This clonotype was found many times. J is TRBJ2-5 and V is TRBV6-1, with D maybe TRBD1 (6 bases). This CDR3 has 14 amino acids. V was cut by 7 bases and J by 2 bases, with 14 bases left in between. Germline CDR1 MNHNS, CDR2 SASEGT. The CDR3 DNA follows: TGTGCCAGCACAACCGGGACACTTCAAGAGACCCAGTACTTC. The encoded protein is CASTTGTLQETQYF.

The chain uses TRBV7-9 and TRBJ1-1; D remains ambiguous. CDR1 and CDR2 (germline): SEHNR, FQNEAQ (reference sequence). CDR3 length equals 14 residues. V was shortened by 4 bases and J by 1 base, with 10 bases between the two germline ends. CDR3 sequence reads: CASSSTPGNTEAFF. CDR3 nucleotide sequence: TGTGCCAGCAGCTCCACCCCGGGGAACACTGAAGCTTTCTTT. The full variable domain, rest sourced from reference TRBV7-9 and TRBJ1-1, is DTGVSQNPRHKITKRGQNVTFRCDPISEHNRLYWYRQTLGQGPEFLTYFQNEAQLEKSRLLSDRFSAERPKGSFSTLEIQRTEQGDSAMYLCASSSTPGNTEAFFGQGTRLTVV.

This clonotype was counted many times. The rearrangement uses TRBV19 and TRBJ2-1; D is possibly TRBD1 or TRBD2 (5 bases each). V gave up 5 bases and J gave up 8 bases, with 22 bases separating them. Germline V lookup: CDR1 LNHDA, CDR2 SQIVND (reference sequence). The CDR3 extends over 16 amino acids. The CDR3 protein is CASSSGRTTSVDEQFF. Here the CDR3 DNA reads TGTGCCAGTAGTTCGGGACGGACGACATCGGTGGATGAGCAGTTCTTC.

This clonotype was counted at least ten times. The V and J genes are TRBV6-1 and TRBJ1-2; 10 bases line up with TRBD1. The CDR3 sequence is 17 residues long. The germline V gene encodes CDR1 MNHNS and CDR2 SASEGT. Trimming took 4 bases from V and 3 from J; bases not matched to a gene: 11. The CDR3 sequence: CASSASLDRGSYYGYTF. In DNA, the CDR3 is TGTGCCAGCAGTGCCTCCCTGGACAGGGGGTCGTACTATGGCTACACCTTC.